Listed below are T cell receptor beta chains from one sample, sequenced in a study of blood T cell repertoires in COVID-19. The repertoire was sequenced with immunoSEQ multiplex PCR; TCRdb's copy has only in-frame clones and lacks some. The sample records 350,000 or so clones, around nine tenths being singletons. Sequences were obtained from peripheral blood. The receptors were gathered from a woman aged 60-75 years with COVID-19, enrolled during active disease. CDR3s include the opening cysteine and the closing phenylalanine or tryptophan. The D gene is left open where the match is weak. The size field is filled for only some rows; it gives once, few, many or a size class.

J	size	D	V	CDR3	DNA
TRBJ1-4	-	TRBD1	TRBV5-1	CASSRDRGATNEKLFF	TGCGCCAGCAGCAGAGACAGGGGCGCAACTAATGAAAAACTGTTTTTT
TRBJ2-3	-	-	TRBV6-5	CASSQPPADTQYF	TGTGCCAGCAGCCAACCACCGGCAGATACGCAGTATTTT
TRBJ1-2	few	-	TRBV10-2	CASSETGGGYGYTF	TGCGCCAGCAGTGAGACCGGGGGGGGCTATGGCTACACCTTC
TRBJ1-1	once	TRBD1	TRBV7-9	CASRLTPGQGTAFF	TGTGCCAGCAGGCTTACCCCGGGACAGGGGACAGCTTTCTTT
TRBJ1-5	once	-	TRBV27	CASTPRAGWNQPQHF	TGTGCCAGCACCCCTAGGGCGGGTTGGAATCAGCCCCAGCATTTT
TRBJ1-5	once	TRBD1	TRBV2	CASSGTGGTQPQHF	TGTGCCAGCAGCGGGACAGGGGGCACTCAGCCCCAGCATTTT
TRBJ1-1	-	-	TRBV11-2	CASSLVRNTEAFF	TGTGCCAGCAGCTTAGTTAGGAACACTGAAGCTTTCTTT
TRBJ2-1	-	-	TRBV7-3	CASSSQGLALNEQFF	TGTGCCAGCAGCTCCCAGGGGTTGGCACTGAATGAGCAGTTCTTC
TRBJ1-2	-	-	TRBV7-9	CASSLQDYGYTF	TGTGCCAGCAGCTTGCAGGACTATGGCTACACCTTC
TRBJ2-5	-	TRBD1	TRBV5-1	CASRPRTGFQETQYF	TGCGCCAGCAGGCCCCGGACAGGGTTCCAAGAGACCCAGTACTTC
TRBJ1-2	-	TRBD1	TRBV6-5	CASSSPRDSNPSGYTF	TGTGCCAGCAGTTCGCCGAGGGACAGTAATCCGTCCGGCTACACCTTC
TRBJ2-7	-	-	TRBV19	CASGQYYEQYF	TGTGCCAGTGGACAGTACTACGAGCAGTACTTC
TRBJ1-1	-	TRBD1	TRBV5-1	CASSAKTGTTEAFF	TGCGCCAGCAGCGCCAAGACAGGGACCACTGAAGCTTTCTTT
TRBJ2-7	-	-	TRBV14	CASSQVFTGLKQYF	TGTGCCAGCAGCCAAGTATTCACCGGGTTGAAGCAGTACTTC
TRBJ2-2	-	-	TRBV3-1/TRBV3-2	CASSLSGPIGELFF	TGTGCCAGCAGCCTCTCAGGCCCGATAGGGGAGCTGTTTTTT
TRBJ2-1	-	TRBD2	TRBV6-5	CASSYMAGGLREQFF	TGTGCCAGCAGTTATATGGCGGGGGGGCTCCGTGAGCAGTTCTTC
TRBJ1-5	-	TRBD1	TRBV28	CASRPRQGANQPQHF	TGTGCCAGCAGGCCCCGGCAGGGGGCAAACCAGCCCCAGCATTTT
TRBJ2-3	-	TRBD2	TRBV5-1	CASSPRTSGGRDTQYF	TGCGCCAGCAGTCCTCGGACTAGCGGGGGACGAGATACGCAGTATTTT
TRBJ1-2	-	TRBD1	TRBV6-5	CASSTGTESYTF	TGTGCCAGCAGTACAGGGACAGAAAGCTACACCTTC
TRBJ1-1	-	TRBD1	TRBV18	CASSPTGVGTEAFF	TGTGCCAGCTCACCAACAGGGGTGGGGACTGAAGCTTTCTTT
TRBJ2-1	-	TRBD2	TRBV7-2	CASSLGSSGGSNEQFF	TGTGCCAGCAGCTTAGGGTCCAGCGGGGGGTCCAATGAGCAGTTCTTC
TRBJ1-2	-	-	TRBV14	CASSQDQWEIGGYTF	TGTGCCAGCAGCCAAGATCAGTGGGAGATTGGTGGCTACACCTTC
TRBJ1-1	-	-	TRBV27	CASTPRLGKSGNTEAFF	TGTGCCAGCACCCCCCGGTTGGGGAAAAGCGGGAACACTGAAGCTTTCTTT
TRBJ1-6	-	-	TRBV6-5	CASSYSQGNSPLHF	TGTGCCAGCAGTTACTCACAGGGTAATTCACCCCTCCACTTT
TRBJ2-3	-	TRBD2	TRBV6-5	CASRRAGALTDTQYF	TGTGCCAGCAGAAGAGCGGGGGCCCTCACAGATACGCAGTATTTT
TRBJ2-2	-	TRBD1	TRBV5-1	CASSRWLQGANTGELFF	TGCGCCAGCAGCCGCTGGTTGCAGGGGGCGAACACCGGGGAGCTGTTTTTT
TRBJ2-3	-	TRBD1	TRBV5-1	CASSPGTGASTDTQYF	TGCGCCAGCAGCCCCGGCACAGGGGCAAGCACAGATACGCAGTATTTT
TRBJ1-2	once	-	TRBV7-9	CASSLRGGRYGYTF	TGTGCCAGCAGCTTAAGGGGGGGCCGCTATGGCTACACCTTC
TRBJ2-6	-	TRBD1	TRBV19	CASSSKGAGANVLTF	TGTGCCAGTAGTTCAAAGGGGGCCGGGGCCAACGTCCTGACTTTC
TRBJ2-3	once	-	TRBV7-6	CASSLASTTISTDTQYF	TGTGCCAGCAGCTTAGCCTCGACTACAATAAGCACAGATACGCAGTATTTT
TRBJ2-7	-	TRBD1	TRBV18	CASSRQGLSYEQYF	TGTGCCAGCTCACGACAGGGCCTGTCCTACGAGCAGTACTTC
TRBJ1-2	-	TRBD1	TRBV12-3/TRBV12-4	CASTEGGKGYTF	TGTGCCAGCACTGAAGGGGGCAAGGGCTACACCTTC
TRBJ2-1	-	TRBD2	TRBV27	CASSQRGGSQFF	TGTGCCAGCAGTCAGCGGGGAGGTTCGCAGTTCTTC
TRBJ2-7	-	TRBD2	TRBV2	CASSFPRLAGGLTYEQYF	TGTGCCAGCAGTTTTCCCCGACTAGCGGGGGGCCTTACCTACGAGCAGTACTTC
TRBJ1-1	-	TRBD1	TRBV7-3	CASSPTGSSGTEAFF	TGTGCCAGCAGCCCGACAGGGAGCAGCGGGACTGAAGCTTTCTTT
TRBJ2-1	-	TRBD2	TRBV9	CASSLAGTYNEQFF	TGTGCCAGCAGCCTAGCGGGGACCTACAATGAGCAGTTCTTC
TRBJ2-5	-	-	TRBV14	CASSQALSGTQYF	TGTGCCAGCAGCCAAGCACTCTCGGGGACCCAGTACTTC
TRBJ2-2	-	TRBD1	TRBV11-3	CASSIRMTGVGGELFF	TGTGCCAGCAGCATACGAATGACAGGGGTTGGCGGGGAGCTGTTTTTT
TRBJ2-1	-	TRBD2	TRBV3-1/TRBV3-2	CASSPRAGGPHNEQFF	TGTGCCAGCAGCCCTAGAGCGGGGGGGCCCCACAATGAGCAGTTCTTC